The 4 T cell receptor beta chains below all came from one sample that was sequenced in a study of CD8 T cells in ankylosing spondylitis. From the 5' RACE reads, TCRdb called clonotypes with MiXCR, one entry per CDR3 protein. The table lists about 250,000 distinct CDR3 sequences, around 8% of them singletons. The sequenced material came from blood, either unsorted or a sorted T cell fraction (not recorded which). The receptors stem from a female donor with ankylosing spondylitis or in good health (not recorded which).

In its sample, this clonotype was seen many times. The rearrangement uses TRBV20-1 and TRBJ1-1; D call uncertain. The length of the CDR3 is 11 residues. The V gene's germline CDR1 is DFQATT and CDR2 SNEGSKA (reference sequence). The germline V and J ends were trimmed by 6 bases and 5 bases, with 10 bases remaining between them. The CDR3 DNA sequence: TGCAGTGCCTCTTCTCGGACTGAAGCTTTCTTT. Translating it yields CSASSRTEAFF.

This clonotype was counted many times. The chain uses TRBV5-1 and TRBJ1-2; D not resolved. Trimming pared 1 base from V and 3 bases from J, leaving 7 bases between. There are 13 residues in the CDR3. Germline V gives CDR1 SGHRS, CDR2 YFSETQ. CDR3 sequence: CASSLRPDYGYTF. The CDR3 bases are TGCGCCAGCAGCTTGCGTCCGGACTATGGCTACACCTTC.

This clonotype came up many times. The rearrangement links TRBV5-1 to TRBJ1-1, with D unclear. The V end was cut by 4 bases, the J end by 0 bases, with 16 bases between. CDR1 and CDR2 (germline): SGHRS, YFSETQ. CDR3 length: 16 residues. The CDR3: CASSPTTSGMNTEAFF. CDR3 coding DNA: TGCGCCAGCAGCCCGACGACCAGCGGGATGAACACTGAAGCTTTCTTT.

The sample holds many counts of this clonotype. V gene TRBV12-5 combines with J gene TRBJ2-1; 8 bases align to TRBD2. Looked up from germline, CDR1 is LGHNT and CDR2 is FRNRAP. V trimming: 0 bases; J trimming: 9 bases; junction bases outside the gene matches: 13. The CDR3 has 17 amino acids. The CDR3 DNA is TGTGCTAGTGGTTTGGTAAGGTCGGTAGCGGGATCATTTGAGCAGTTCTTC. This codes for CASGLVRSVAGSFEQFF.